The next 10 T cell receptor beta chains were all read from a single sample in a study of a mutant IDH1 vaccine in newly diagnosed glioma. Using immunoSEQ multiplex PCR, the repertoire was profiled, and TCRdb retains in-frame clones only, with some absent. Among some 50,000 clones listed, 84% were seen once. Specified time point: week 47, end of study. Vaccine doses each comprised 300 ug of mutant IDH1 20-mer peptide, with topical imiquimod. The antigens of these receptors remain unknown. This material consisted of PBMCs, taken from a glioma patient whose treatment included an IDH1 peptide vaccine. These receptors were collected from a woman in her twenties or thirties with glioma. Some clones in this sample may be carry-over from other donors' samples.

CDR3 amino acids: CASSFGGGHGEQFF. The DNA of the CDR3 is TGCGCCAGCAGCTTCGGGGGAGGGCATGGTGAGCAGTTCTTC. This chain joins TRBV5-1 and TRBJ2-1; 7 nucleotides line up with TRBD2. V trimming: 2 bases; J trimming: 9 bases; junction bases outside the gene matches: 8. The CDR3 is made up of 14 amino acids. Germline V gene sequence: CDR1 SGHRS, CDR2 YFSETQ. Supplemented by reference TRBV5-1 and TRBJ2-1, the full variable domain reads KAGVTQTPRYLIKTRGQQVTLSCSPISGHRSVSWYQQTPGQGLQFLFEYFSETQRNKGNFPGRFSGRQFSNSRSEMNVSTLELGDSALYLCASSFGGGHGEQFFGPGTRLTVL.

This chain links TRBV28 with TRBJ1-2, with D unresolved. Trimming cost V 2 bases and J 8 bases, with 9 bases left between them. Germline V gene lookup returns CDR1 MDHEN and CDR2 SYDVKM. This CDR3 has 12 residues. The CDR3 sequence: CASSLNQRGYTF. The DNA of the CDR3 is TGTGCCAGCAGTTTAAATCAAAGGGGCTACACCTTC.

This clone was counted only a few times. V gene TRBV5-1 combines with J gene TRBJ2-6; no firm D call. Trimming cost V 0 bases and J 0 bases, with 13 bases left between them. Germline assignment: CDR1 SGHRS and CDR2 YFSETQ. The CDR3 is made up of 18 amino acids. CDR3 region: CASSLAVKGDSGANVLTF. The CDR3, as DNA: TGCGCCAGCAGCTTGGCGGTGAAAGGTGACTCTGGGGCCAACGTCCTGACTTTC.

The gene calls are TRBV27 and TRBJ1-1, with D possibly matching TRBD1 (5 bases). Germline V gene data show CDR1 as MNHEY and CDR2 as SMNVEV (reference sequence). Trimming stripped 5 bases from V and 4 bases from J, with 14 bases between. The CDR3 is 14 amino acids. This chain's CDR3 is CASSGGRRGTEAFF. In DNA, the CDR3 is TGTGCCAGCAGTGGGGGACGGAGGGGCACTGAAGCTTTCTTT.

The chain uses TRBV11-2 and TRBJ1-2; tentatively, D is TRBD1 (6 bases). The CDR3 loop spans 13 amino acids. Germline CDR1 is SGHAT and CDR2 is FQNNGV. The V gene lost 1 base and the J gene lost 3 bases, with 6 bases spanning the gap. In DNA form, the CDR3 reads TGTGCCAGCAGCTTAGCAGGGGACTATGGCTACACCTTC. It is translated as CASSLAGDYGYTF.

This rearrangement joins TRBV29-1 to TRBJ2-3; 12 nucleotides match TRBD2. The V gene's germline CDR1 is SQVTM and CDR2 ANQGSEA. CDR3 length: 18 residues. V lost 3 bases to trimming and J lost 5 bases; unmatched junction nucleotides: 15. CDR3 sequence: CSVDSRATLAGGRDTQYF. The DNA of the CDR3 is TGCAGCGTTGACTCAAGAGCAACACTAGCGGGAGGAAGAGATACGCAGTATTTT.

The rearrangement uses TRBV6-5 and TRBJ1-4, with D maybe TRBD1 (6 bases). V shed 1 base and J shed 8 bases, with 14 bases lying between them. Germline V CDR1 and CDR2: MNHEY, SVGAGI. The CDR3 loop spans 15 amino acids. This CDR3 is CASSYYEGTSEKLFF. The CDR3 nucleotides are TGTGCCAGCAGTTACTATGAGGGGACAAGCGAAAAACTGTTTTTT.

This chain connects TRBV6-5 to TRBJ1-5, with D unresolved. Between the trimmed V and J ends, which lost 2 bases and 1 base, there was a span of 3 bases. The CDR3 spans 13 residues. Germline CDR1 and CDR2: MNHEY and SVGAGI. The CDR3 DNA is TGTGCCAGCAGTTACGGGAGCAATCAGCCCCAGCATTTT. It is translated as CASSYGSNQPQHF.

This chain links TRBV5-1 with TRBJ1-2; no clear D. Between the trimmed V and J ends, which lost 4 bases and 0 bases, there was a span of 10 bases. The CDR3 sequence is 14 residues long. Per germline, CDR1 SGHRS and CDR2 YFSETQ. In DNA form, the CDR3 reads TGCGCCAGCAGCCCCGAGGCCTCTAACTATGGCTACACCTTC. Translated: CASSPEASNYGYTF. Full variable domain (rest looked up from reference TRBV5-1 and TRBJ1-2): KAGVTQTPRYLIKTRGQQVTLSCSPISGHRSVSWYQQTPGQGLQFLFEYFSETQRNKGNFPGRFSGRQFSNSRSEMNVSTLELGDSALYLCASSPEASNYGYTFGSGTRLTVV.

J is TRBJ1-1 and V is TRBV2; D not certain. Trimming took 6 bases from V and 4 from J, leaving 9 bases between them. The CDR3 is 12 amino acids. Germline-derived CDR1 and CDR2 are SNHLY and FYNNEI. CDR3 in DNA: TGTGCCAGCAGCTGGGTTGCCACTGAAGCTTTCTTT. This gives the protein CASSWVATEAFF.